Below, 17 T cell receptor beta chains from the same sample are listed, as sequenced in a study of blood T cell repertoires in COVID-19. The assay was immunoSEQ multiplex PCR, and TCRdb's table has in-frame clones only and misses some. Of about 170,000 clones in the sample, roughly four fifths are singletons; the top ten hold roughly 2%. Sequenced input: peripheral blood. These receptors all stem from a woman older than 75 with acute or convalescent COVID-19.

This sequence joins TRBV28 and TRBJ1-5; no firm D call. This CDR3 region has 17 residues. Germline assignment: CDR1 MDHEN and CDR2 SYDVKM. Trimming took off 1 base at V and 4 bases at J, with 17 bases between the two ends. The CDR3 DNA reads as TGTGCCAGCAGTTTATTGGGGAGTTCATTTCGGAATCAGCCCCAGCATTTT. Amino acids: CASSLLGSSFRNQPQHF. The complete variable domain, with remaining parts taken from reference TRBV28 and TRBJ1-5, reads DVKVTQSSRYLVKRTGEKVFLECVQDMDHENMFWYRQDPGLGLRLIYFSYDVKMKEKGDIPEGYSVSREKKERFSLILESASTNQTSMYLCASSLLGSSFRNQPQHFGDGTRLSIL.

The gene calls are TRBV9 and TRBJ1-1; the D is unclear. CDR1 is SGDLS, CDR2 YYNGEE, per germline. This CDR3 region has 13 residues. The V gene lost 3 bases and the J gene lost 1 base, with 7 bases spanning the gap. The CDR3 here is CASSGHSNTEAFF. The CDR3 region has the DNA TGTGCCAGCAGCGGTCACTCGAACACTGAAGCTTTCTTT.

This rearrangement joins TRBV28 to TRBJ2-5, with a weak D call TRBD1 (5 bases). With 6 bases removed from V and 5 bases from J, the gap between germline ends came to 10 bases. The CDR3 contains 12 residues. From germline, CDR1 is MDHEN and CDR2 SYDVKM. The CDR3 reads CASSLPGETQYF. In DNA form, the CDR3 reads TGTGCCAGCAGCCTGCCAGGGGAGACCCAGTACTTC.

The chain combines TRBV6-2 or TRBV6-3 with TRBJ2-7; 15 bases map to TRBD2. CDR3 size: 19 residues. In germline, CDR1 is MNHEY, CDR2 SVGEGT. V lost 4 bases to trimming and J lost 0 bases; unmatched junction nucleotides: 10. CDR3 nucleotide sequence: TGTGCCAGCAGTTCGGCGGGACTAGCGGGAGGCGGTAACTCCTACGAGCAGTACTTC. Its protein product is CASSSAGLAGGGNSYEQYF.

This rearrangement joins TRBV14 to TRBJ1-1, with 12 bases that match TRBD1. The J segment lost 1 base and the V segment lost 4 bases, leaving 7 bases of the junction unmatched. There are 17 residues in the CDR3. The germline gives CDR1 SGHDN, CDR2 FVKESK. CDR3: CASSPWDRGLANTEAFF. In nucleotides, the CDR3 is TGTGCCAGCAGCCCTTGGGACAGGGGGCTCGCGAACACTGAAGCTTTCTTT.

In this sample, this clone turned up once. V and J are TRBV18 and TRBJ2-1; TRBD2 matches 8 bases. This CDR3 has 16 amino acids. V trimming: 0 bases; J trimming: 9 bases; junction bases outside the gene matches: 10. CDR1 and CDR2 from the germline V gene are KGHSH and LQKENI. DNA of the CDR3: TGTGCCAGCTCACCACCGGCACGGGGGGGGCGTGGTGAGCAGTTCTTC. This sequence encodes CASSPPARGGRGEQFF.

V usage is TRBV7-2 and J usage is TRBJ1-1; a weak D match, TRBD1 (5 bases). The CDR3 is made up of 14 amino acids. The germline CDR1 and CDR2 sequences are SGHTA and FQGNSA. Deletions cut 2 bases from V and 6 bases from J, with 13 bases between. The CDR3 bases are TGTGCCAGCAGCTTACAGGGTGTGAGTGCTGAAGCTTTCTTT. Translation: CASSLQGVSAEAFF.

CDR3 sequence: CSVRDRENYGYTF. For the CDR3, the DNA is TGCAGCGTCAGGGACAGGGAAAACTATGGCTACACCTTC. This chain connects TRBV29-1 to TRBJ1-2; 9 nucleotides match TRBD1. Per the germline V gene, CDR1 is SQVTM and CDR2 is ANQGSEA. Unmatched junction bases numbered 4, after V lost 6 bases and J lost 2 bases. The CDR3 sequence is 13 residues long.

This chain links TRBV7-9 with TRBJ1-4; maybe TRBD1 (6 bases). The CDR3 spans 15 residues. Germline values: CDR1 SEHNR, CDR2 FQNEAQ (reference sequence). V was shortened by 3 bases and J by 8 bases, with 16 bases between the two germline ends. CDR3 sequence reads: CASSFGVGQLEKLFF. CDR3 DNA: TGTGCCAGCAGCTTCGGGGTTGGACAGCTAGAAAAACTGTTTTTT.

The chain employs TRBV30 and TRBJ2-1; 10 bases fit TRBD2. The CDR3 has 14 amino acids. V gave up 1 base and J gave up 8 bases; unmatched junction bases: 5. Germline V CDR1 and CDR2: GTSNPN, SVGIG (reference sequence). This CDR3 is CAWSEASGSHEQFF. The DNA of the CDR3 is TGTGCCTGGAGTGAGGCTAGCGGGAGCCATGAGCAGTTCTTC. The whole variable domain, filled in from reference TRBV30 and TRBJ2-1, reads SQTIHQWPATLVQPVGSPLSLECTVEGTSNPNLYWYRQAAGRGLQLLFYSVGIGQISSEVPQNLSASRPQDRQFILSSKKLLLSDSGFYLCAWSEASGSHEQFFGPGTRLTVL.

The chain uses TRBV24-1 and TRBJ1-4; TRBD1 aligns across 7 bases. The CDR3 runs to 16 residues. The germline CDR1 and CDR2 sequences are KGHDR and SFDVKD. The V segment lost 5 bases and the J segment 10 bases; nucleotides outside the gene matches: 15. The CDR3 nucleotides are TGTGCCACCAGTGGCGCCTCCACAGGGGTACGGGGAAAACTGTTTTTT. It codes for CATSGASTGVRGKLFF.

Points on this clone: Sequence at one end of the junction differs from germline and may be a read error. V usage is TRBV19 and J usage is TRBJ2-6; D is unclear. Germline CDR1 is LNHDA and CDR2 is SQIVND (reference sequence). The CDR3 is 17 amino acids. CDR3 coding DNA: TGTGCCAGTAGTATAGAGGAGTCTCTCTCTTGGGCCAACGTCCTGACTTTC. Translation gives CASSIEESLSWANVLTF.

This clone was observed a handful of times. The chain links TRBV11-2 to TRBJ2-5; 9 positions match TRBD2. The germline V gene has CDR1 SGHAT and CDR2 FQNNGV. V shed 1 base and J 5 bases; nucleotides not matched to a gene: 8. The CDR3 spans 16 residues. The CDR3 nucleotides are TGTGCCAGCAGCTTAGGGTCAGCGGGGGGTAGCGAGACCCAGTACTTC. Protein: CASSLGSAGGSETQYF.

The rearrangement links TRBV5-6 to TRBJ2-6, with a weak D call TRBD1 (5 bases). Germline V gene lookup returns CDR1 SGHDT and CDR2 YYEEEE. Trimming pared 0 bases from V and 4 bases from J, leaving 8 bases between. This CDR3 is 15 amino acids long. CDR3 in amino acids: CASSLEQAGANVLTF. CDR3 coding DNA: TGTGCCAGCAGCTTGGAACAGGCCGGGGCCAACGTCCTGACTTTC.

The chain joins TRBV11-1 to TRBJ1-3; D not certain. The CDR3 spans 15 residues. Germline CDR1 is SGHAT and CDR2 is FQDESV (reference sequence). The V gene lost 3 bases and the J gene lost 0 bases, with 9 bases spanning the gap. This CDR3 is CASSLQDFSGNTIYF. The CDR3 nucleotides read TGTGCCAGCAGCTTGCAGGATTTCTCTGGAAACACCATATATTTT. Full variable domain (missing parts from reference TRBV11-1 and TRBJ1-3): EAEVAQSPRYKITEKSQAVAFWCDPISGHATLYWYRQILGQGPELLVQFQDESVVDDSQLPKDRFSAERLKGVDSTLKIQPAELGDSAMYLCASSLQDFSGNTIYFGEGSWLTVV.

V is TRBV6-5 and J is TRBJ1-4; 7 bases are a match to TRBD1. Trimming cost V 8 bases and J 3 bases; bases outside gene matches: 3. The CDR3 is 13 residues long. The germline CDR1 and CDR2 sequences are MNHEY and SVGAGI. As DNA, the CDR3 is TGTGCCAGCGGAGGGACAGCTAATGAAAAACTGTTTTTT. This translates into CASGGTANEKLFF.

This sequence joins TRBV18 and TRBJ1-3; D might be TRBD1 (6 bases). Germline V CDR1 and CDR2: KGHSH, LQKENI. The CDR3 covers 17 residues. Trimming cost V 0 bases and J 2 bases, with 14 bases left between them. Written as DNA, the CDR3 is TGTGCCAGCTCACCACCGCCTAAGGGGGGGACTGGAAACACCATATATTTT. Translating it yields CASSPPPKGGTGNTIYF. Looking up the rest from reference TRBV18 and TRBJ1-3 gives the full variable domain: NAGVMQNPRHLVRRRGQEARLRCSPMKGHSHVYWYRQLPEEGLKFMVYLQKENIIDESGMPKERFSAEFPKEGPSILRIQQVVRGDSAAYFCASSPPPKGGTGNTIYFGEGSWLTVV.